Listed here is a single T cell receptor beta chain. This specimen comes from a study of blood T cell repertoires in COVID-19. Across the study: Sites in the United States, Italy and Spain provided acute and convalescent COVID-19 samples.

TCRdb's table, derived via immunoSEQ multiplex PCR, lists solely in-frame clones and lacks some. Among more than 85,000 clones listed, more than 90% were seen once. Seattle-derived patients entered the study during active infection and were followed longitudinally. The clonotype was recovered from a woman aged 45-65 years with COVID-19, enrolled during active disease. Sequencing was performed on peripheral blood.

In DNA form, the CDR3 reads TGTGCCAGCAGCTTCGACAGGGGGGTAAATGGCTACACCTTC. This translates into CASSFDRGVNGYTF. The chain is built from TRBV5-4 and TRBJ1-2; 9 bases are shared with TRBD1. The CDR3 loop spans 14 amino acids. Germline CDR1 SGHNT, CDR2 YYREEE (reference sequence). V gave up 2 bases and J gave up 6 bases; unmatched junction bases: 5. Filled out from reference TRBV5-4 and TRBJ1-2, the complete variable domain reads ETGVTQSPTHLIKTRGQQVTLRCSSQSGHNTVSWYQQALGQGPQFIFQYYREEENGRGNFPPRFSGLQFPNYSSELNVNALELDDSALYLCASSFDRGVNGYTFGSGTRLTVV.